This entry features one T cell receptor beta chain sequence. Its antigen is not identified. CD45RO negativity and positive selection for CCR7 defined naive CD8 cells, a population that excluded terminally differentiated effector memory CD45RA+ cells. This entry comes from a study of shared clonotypes between healthy human individuals. The method was immunoSEQ multiplex PCR; TCRdb's version includes in-frame clones alone and lacks a portion of them. The sample consists of some 2 million clones, over 85% of them appearing once. Findings and caveats of the study: A reduction in generation probabilities was seen for non-shared clonotypes relative to those shared by all four donors. Sampling involved blood alone; tissue repertoires likely differ.

The sample was naive CD8+ T cells sorted from blood. The receptor's source is a man between 18 and 29 years old in good health.

This CDR3 reads CASRSRDREFEQYF. The CDR3 region has the DNA TGTGCCAGCAGGAGCCGGGACAGGGAATTCGAGCAGTACTTC. The genes are TRBV2 and TRBJ2-7, with 9 nucleotides matching TRBD1. This CDR3 contains 14 residues. Germline trimming cut 6 bases from V and 6 bases from J; bases unmatched to any gene: 9. Germline V gene sequence: CDR1 SNHLY, CDR2 FYNNEI.